This T cell receptor (beta chain) is drawn from a study of tumor-infiltrating lymphocytes in primary liver carcinoma. Germline V lookup: CDR1 KGHDR, CDR2 SFDVKD. The CDR3 length is 16 residues. With V trimmed by 3 bases and J by 5 bases, 6 bases remained unmatched. A primer matching the constant region was used to make TCR beta cDNA from approximately 0.45 ug of total RNA. What produced the TCR beta libraries was three nested multiplex PCR rounds using slightly modified ARM-PCR. TRBV1-TRBV30 forward primers and a C-beta reverse primer were used in the first two PCR rounds, which each ran for about 10 cycles. TCRdb re-derived calls from the multiplex PCR reads in MiXCR, one entry per CDR3 protein. The sample lists about 37,000 distinct CDR3 sequences, 75% occurring once. Unsorted bulk tissue, about 18-31 mg of it, served as the source for co-extraction of RNA and DNA. This clonotype was observed at least ten times.

J is TRBJ2-3 and V is TRBV24-1; 11 positions match TRBD1. Sample: tumor-adjacent normal liver tissue. This TCR was sampled from a man aged 35 to 55 with primary liver carcinoma and hepatitis B virus infection. Here the CDR3 DNA reads TGTGCCACCAGTGATCCGGGACAGGGGGTTGAAGATACGCAGTATTTT. Translated: CATSDPGQGVEDTQYF.